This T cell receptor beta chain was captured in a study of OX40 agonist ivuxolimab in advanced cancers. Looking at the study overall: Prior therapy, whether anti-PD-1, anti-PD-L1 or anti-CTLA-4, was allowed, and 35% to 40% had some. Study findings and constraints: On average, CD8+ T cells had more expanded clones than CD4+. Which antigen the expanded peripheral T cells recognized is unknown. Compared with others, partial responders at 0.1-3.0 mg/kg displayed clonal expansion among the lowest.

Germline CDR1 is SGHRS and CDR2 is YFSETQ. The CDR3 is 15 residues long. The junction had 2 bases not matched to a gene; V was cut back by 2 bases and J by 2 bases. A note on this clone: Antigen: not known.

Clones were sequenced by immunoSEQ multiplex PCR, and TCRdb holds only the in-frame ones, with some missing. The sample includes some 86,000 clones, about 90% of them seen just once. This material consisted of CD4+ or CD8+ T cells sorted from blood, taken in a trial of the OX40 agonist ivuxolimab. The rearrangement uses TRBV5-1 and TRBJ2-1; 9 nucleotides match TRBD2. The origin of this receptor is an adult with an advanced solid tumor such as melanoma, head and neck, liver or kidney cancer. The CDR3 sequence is CASSFGLATYNEQFF. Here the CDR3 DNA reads TGCGCCAGCAGCTTCGGACTAGCGACCTACAATGAGCAGTTCTTC.